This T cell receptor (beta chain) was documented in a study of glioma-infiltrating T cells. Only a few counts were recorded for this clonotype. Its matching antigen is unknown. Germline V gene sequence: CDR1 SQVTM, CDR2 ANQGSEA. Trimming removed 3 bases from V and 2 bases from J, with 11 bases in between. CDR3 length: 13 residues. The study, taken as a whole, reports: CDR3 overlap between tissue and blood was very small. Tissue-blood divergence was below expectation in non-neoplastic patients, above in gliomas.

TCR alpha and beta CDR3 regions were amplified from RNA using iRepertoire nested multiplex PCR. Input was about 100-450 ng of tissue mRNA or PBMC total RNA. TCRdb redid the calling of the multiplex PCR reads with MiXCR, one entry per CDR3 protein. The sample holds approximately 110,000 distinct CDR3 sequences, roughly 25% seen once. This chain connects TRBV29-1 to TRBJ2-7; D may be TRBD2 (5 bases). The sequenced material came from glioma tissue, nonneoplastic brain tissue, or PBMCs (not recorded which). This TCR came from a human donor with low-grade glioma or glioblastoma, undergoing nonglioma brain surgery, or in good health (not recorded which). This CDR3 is CSVDGGSTYEQYF. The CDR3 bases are TGCAGCGTTGACGGAGGTTCAACCTACGAGCAGTACTTC.